The present T cell receptor beta chain was sequenced within a study of cytomegalovirus exposure and HLA in healthy donors. This CDR3 is built from 20 residues. Use of 60 Vbeta and 13 Jbeta primers characterized the PCR. Clones were read by immunoSEQ multiplex PCR, and TCRdb kept only the in-frame ones, dropping some. The sample carries around 150,000 clones, around 60% recorded once. This receptor was obtained from a woman aged 55-75 years in good health and CMV-seropositive. The rearrangement links TRBV21-1 to TRBJ2-1; the table names TRBD1, a call not compared with the DNA. TRBV21-1 is classified as a pseudogene. The source material was PBMCs. Here the CDR3 reads CASSNSQPAALGQLYNEQFF. For the CDR3, the DNA is TGTGCCAGCAGCAATTCGCAACCGGCCGCTCTGGGGCAACTATACAATGAGCAGTTCTTC.